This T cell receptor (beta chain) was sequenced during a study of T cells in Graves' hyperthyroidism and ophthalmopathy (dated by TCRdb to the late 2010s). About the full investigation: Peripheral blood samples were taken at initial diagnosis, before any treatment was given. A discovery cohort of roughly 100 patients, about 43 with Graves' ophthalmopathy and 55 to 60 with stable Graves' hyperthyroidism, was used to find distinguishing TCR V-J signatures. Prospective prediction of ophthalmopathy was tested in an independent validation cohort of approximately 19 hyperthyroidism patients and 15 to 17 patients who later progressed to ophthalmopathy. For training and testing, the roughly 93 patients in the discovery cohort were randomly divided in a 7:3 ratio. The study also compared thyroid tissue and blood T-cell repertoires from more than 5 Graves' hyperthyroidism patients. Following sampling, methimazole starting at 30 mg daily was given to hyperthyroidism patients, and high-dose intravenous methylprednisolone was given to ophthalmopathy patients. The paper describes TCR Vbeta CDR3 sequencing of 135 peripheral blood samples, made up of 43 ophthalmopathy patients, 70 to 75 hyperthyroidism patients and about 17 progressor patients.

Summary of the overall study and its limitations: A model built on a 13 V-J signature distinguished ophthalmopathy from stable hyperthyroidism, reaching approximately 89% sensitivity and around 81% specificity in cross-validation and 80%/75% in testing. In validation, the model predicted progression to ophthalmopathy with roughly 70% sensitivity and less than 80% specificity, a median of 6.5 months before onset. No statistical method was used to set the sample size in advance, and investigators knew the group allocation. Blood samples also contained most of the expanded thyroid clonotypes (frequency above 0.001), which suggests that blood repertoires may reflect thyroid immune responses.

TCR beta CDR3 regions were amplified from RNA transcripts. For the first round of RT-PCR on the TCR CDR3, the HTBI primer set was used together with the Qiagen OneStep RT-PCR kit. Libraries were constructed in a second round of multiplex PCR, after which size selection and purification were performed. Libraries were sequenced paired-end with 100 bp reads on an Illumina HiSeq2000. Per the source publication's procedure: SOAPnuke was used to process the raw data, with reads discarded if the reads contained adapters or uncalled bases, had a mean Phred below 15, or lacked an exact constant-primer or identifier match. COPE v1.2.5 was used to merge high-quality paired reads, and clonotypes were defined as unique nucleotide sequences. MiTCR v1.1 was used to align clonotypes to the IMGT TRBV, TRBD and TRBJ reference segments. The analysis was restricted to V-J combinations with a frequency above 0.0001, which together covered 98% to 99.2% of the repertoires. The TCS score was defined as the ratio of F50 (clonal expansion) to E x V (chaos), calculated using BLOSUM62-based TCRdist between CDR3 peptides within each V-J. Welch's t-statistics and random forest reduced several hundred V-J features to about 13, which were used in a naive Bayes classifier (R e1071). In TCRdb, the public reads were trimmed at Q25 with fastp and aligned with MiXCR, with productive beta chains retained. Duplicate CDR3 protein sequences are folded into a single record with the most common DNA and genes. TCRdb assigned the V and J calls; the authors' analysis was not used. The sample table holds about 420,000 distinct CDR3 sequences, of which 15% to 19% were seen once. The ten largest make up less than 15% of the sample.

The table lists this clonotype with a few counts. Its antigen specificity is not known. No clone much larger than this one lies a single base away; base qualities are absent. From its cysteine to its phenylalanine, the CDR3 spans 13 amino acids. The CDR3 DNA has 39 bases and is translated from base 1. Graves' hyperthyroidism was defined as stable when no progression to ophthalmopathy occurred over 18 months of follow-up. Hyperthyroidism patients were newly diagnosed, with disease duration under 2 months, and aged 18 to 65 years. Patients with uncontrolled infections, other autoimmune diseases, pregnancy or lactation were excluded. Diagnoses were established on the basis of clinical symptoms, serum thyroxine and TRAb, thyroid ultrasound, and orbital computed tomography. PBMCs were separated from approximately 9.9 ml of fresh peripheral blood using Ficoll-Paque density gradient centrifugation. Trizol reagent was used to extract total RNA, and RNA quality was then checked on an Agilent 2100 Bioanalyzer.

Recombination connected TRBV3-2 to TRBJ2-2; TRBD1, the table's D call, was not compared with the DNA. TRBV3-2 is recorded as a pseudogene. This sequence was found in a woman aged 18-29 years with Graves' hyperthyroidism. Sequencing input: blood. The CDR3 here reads CASTAPGTGELFF. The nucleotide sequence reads TGTGCCAGCACCGCCCCCGGCACCGGGGAGCTGTTTTTT.